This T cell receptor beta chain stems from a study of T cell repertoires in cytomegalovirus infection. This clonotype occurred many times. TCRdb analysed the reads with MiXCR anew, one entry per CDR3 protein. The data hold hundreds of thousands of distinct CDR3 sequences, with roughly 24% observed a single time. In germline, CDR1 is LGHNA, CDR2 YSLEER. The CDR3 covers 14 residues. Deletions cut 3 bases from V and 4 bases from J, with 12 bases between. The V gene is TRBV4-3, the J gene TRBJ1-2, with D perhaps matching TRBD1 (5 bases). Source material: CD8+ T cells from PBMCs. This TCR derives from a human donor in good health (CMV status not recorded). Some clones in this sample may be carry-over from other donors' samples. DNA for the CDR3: TGCGCCAGCAGCCAGTCGAACGGGGGCTATGGCTACACCTTC. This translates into CASSQSNGGYGYTF.